One T cell receptor (beta chain) is described in this entry. The protocol was immunoSEQ multiplex PCR, while the TCRdb copy is restricted to in-frame clones and leaves out a portion. Altogether about 12,000 clones are present, approximately 72% being singletons, with the ten largest covering 9.5% to 13%. The source of the sample is a study of blood T cell repertoires in COVID-19. The V gene's germline CDR1 is ENHRY and CDR2 SYGVKD. V lost 8 bases, J lost 7 bases, and 9 bases stayed unmatched. The CDR3 extends over 13 amino acids. This clonotype was sampled from a man between 60 and 75 years old with COVID-19, enrolled during active disease. The sequenced sample consisted of peripheral blood. This chain links TRBV10-3 with TRBJ2-7, with 9 bases aligning to TRBD1. The CDR3 here is CAIRVGQGEEQYF. CDR3 in DNA: TGTGCCATCCGAGTGGGACAGGGCGAAGAGCAGTACTTC.